This TCR beta chain came from a study of cytomegalovirus exposure and HLA in healthy donors. Study-wide results and caveats: The study reported that TCR beta sequences accurately predicted HLA-A and HLA-B alleles in most subjects. There were reportedly fewer N-insertions in an Asian-associated ancestry cluster than the approximately 700-donor mean, in a later analysis.

The PCR was carried out with 60 Vbeta primers and 13 Jbeta primers. The protocol was immunoSEQ multiplex PCR, while the TCRdb copy is restricted to in-frame clones and leaves out a portion. Among roughly 77,000 clones listed, around 79% were seen once. V shed 8 bases, J shed 7 bases, and the junction held 13 bases outside the gene matches. The CDR3 covers 13 residues. CDR1 and CDR2 from the germline V gene are SQVTM and ANQGSEA. A word on this clone: Its antigen is unidentified.

The sample was PBMCs. The clonotype originates from a man aged 40-49 years in good health and CMV-seronegative. This chain uses TRBV29-1 with TRBJ2-7; 8 positions match TRBD1. The CDR3 sequence: CSTAGQGAGEQYF. CDR3 bases: TGCAGCACCGCCGGGCAGGGGGCAGGGGAGCAGTACTTC.